This T cell receptor beta chain comes out of a study of yellow fever vaccine responses in identical twins. TCRdb ran MiXCR on the RT-PCR reads and lists one entry per CDR3 protein. The profile shows approximately 10,000 distinct CDR3 sequences, around 77% of them singletons. The source material was T cells from blood (PBMCs), unsorted or a sorted subset (not recorded which), sampled before or after yellow fever vaccination (not recorded which). The TCR sequence derives from a woman aged 18-29 years who received the yellow fever vaccine.

Written as DNA, the CDR3 is TGCAGCGTTGTAATCCGGGGGACCCAGATGGGCTACACCTTC. It is translated as CSVVIRGTQMGYTF. The J gene is TRBJ1-2, the V gene TRBV29-1; perhaps TRBD1 as D (5 bases). V gave up 4 bases and J gave up 8 bases, with 20 bases separating them. There are 14 residues in the CDR3. Germline CDR1 and CDR2: SQVTM and ANQGSEA.